This T cell receptor (beta chain) was observed in a study of molecular identifiers for immune sequencing clone quantification. Libraries of bulk TCR were made by previously described methods (with listed TCR primers). TCRdb re-analysed the PCR reads in MiXCR, keeping a single row per CDR3 protein. Of around 480,000 distinct CDR3 sequences listed, roughly 23% are singletons. The CDR3 runs 15 residues. Per the germline V gene, CDR1 is SGHTA and CDR2 is FQGNSA. In regard to this clonotype: Its matching antigen is unknown. One base away lies a much larger clone, so this may be a sequencing read error.

General observations from the study: Single-cell amounts of spiked Jurkat TCR RNA were reportedly detectable among over 750,000 naive cells. Same-barcode identical TCR molecules could make highly expanded clones look smaller than they are.

This chain joins TRBV7-2 and TRBJ2-1; 13 nucleotides align to TRBD2. This receptor was taken from a human donor in good health. Some libraries in this study had Jurkat cell RNA spiked in. Source material: naive CD8+ T cells from blood, with Jurkat cell RNA spiked in. The subset: FACS-sorted CD8+CD4-CCR7+CD45RA+ naive T cells. CDR3: CASRTSGRAHNGQFF. CDR3 DNA sequence: TGTGCCAGCAGAACTAGCGGGAGGGCCCACAATGGGCAGTTCTTC.